The TCR beta chain under discussion was sequenced for a study of blood T cell repertoires in COVID-19. Overall study context: From the United States, Italy and Spain came samples of acute and convalescent COVID-19. In each case, the material was cDNA or gDNA derived from T cells, B-cell-depleted T cells, or PBMCs.

With V trimmed by 3 bases and J by 4 bases, 5 bases remained unmatched. The CDR3 is 14 amino acids. Germline CDR1 and CDR2: LNHDA and SQIVND (reference sequence). The protocol was immunoSEQ multiplex PCR, while the TCRdb copy is restricted to in-frame clones and leaves out a portion. Among some 170,000 clones, less than 90% were seen once, and the ten largest hold around 1.2%. Enrollees, about 18 to 95 years old, lived in roughly 24 US areas. Allocation to cohorts depended on clinical history reported by the participants. V usage is TRBV19 and J usage is TRBJ1-2; 7 positions agree with TRBD1. The source material was PBMCs or T cells enriched from blood (not recorded which). The source of this sequence is a human donor with acute COVID-19. The donor label of this sample is uncertain. CDR3 nucleotide sequence: TGTGCCAGTAGTATTGCCGGGACAGCCTATGGCTACACCTTC. Protein sequence: CASSIAGTAYGYTF. The whole variable domain, remainder taken from reference TRBV19 and TRBJ1-2, is DGGITQSPKYLFRKEGQNVTLSCEQNLNHDAMYWYRQDPGQGLRLIYYSQIVNDFQKGDIAEGYSVSREKKESFPLTVTSAQKNPTAFYLCASSIAGTAYGYTFGSGTRLTVV.